This entry concerns a single TCR beta chain. What it binds is unknown. The germline V gene has CDR1 SGHDN and CDR2 FVKESK. The germline V and J ends were trimmed by 2 bases and 1 base, with 8 bases remaining between them. CDR3 length: 14 residues. The data belong to a study of shared clonotypes between healthy human individuals. General study points: Generation probability values for non-shared clonotypes were lower than those for clonotypes shared by all four donors. Researchers sampled blood only, noting tissue repertoires likely differ.

Splitting of each subset's genomic DNA was done evenly across several immunoSEQ plates. Libraries were prepared by immunoSEQ multiplex PCR; TCRdb keeps only in-frame clonotypes and omits some of them. The sample contains just under 350,000 clones, around four fifths of which appear only once. The sequence derives from a man under 40 in good health. The V and J genes are TRBV14 and TRBJ2-5; tentative D call: TRBD1 (5 bases). The specimen sequenced was memory CD4+ T cells sorted from blood. The subset here: CD45RA-negative fraction. The chain's CDR3 is CASSQSQVQETQYF. In DNA form, the CDR3 reads TGTGCCAGCAGCCAATCACAGGTCCAAGAGACCCAGTACTTC. The variable domain in full, with the rest retrieved from reference TRBV14 and TRBJ2-5, is EAGVTQFPSHSVIEKGQTVTLRCDPISGHDNLYWYRRVMGKEIKFLLHFVKESKQDESGMPNNRFLAERTGGTYSTLKVQPAELEDSGVYFCASSQSQVQETQYFGPGTRLLVL.